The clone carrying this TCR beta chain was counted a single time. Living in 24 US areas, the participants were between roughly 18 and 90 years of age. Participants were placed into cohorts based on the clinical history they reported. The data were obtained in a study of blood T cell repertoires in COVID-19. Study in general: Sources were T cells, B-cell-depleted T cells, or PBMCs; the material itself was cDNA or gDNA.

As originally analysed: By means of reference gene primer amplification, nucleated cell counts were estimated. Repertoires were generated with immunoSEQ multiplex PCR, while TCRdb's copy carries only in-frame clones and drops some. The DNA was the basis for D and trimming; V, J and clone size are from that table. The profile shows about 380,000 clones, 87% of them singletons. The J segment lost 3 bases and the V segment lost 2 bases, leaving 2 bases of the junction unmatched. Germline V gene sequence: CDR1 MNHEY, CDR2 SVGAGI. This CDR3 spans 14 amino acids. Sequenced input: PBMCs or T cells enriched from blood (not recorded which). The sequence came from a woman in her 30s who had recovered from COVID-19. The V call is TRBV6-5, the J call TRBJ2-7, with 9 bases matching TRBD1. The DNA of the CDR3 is TGTGCCAGCAGTTACGGGACAGGGCGCTACGAGCAGTACTTC. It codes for CASSYGTGRYEQYF.